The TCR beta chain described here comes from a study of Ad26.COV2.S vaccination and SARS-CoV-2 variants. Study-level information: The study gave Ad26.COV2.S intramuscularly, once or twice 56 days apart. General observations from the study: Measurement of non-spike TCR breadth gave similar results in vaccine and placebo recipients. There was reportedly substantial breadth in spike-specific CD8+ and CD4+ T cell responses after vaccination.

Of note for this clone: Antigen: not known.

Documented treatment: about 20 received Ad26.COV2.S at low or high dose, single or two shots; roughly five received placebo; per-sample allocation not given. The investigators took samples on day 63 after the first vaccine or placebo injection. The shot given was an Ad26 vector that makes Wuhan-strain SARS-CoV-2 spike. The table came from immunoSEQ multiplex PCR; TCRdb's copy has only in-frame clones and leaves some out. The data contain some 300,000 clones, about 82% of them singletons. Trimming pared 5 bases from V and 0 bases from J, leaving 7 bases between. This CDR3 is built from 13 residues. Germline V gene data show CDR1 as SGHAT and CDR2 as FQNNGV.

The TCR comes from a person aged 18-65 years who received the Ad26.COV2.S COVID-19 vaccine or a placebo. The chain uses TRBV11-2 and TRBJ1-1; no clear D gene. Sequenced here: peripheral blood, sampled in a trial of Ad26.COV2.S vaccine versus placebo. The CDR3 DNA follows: TGTGCCAGCAGCCAAGTGGTGAACACTGAAGCTTTCTTT. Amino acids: CASSQVVNTEAFF.